The text below deals with one TCR beta chain. This entry is derived from a study of blood T cell repertoires in COVID-19. Study-wide background: Italy, Spain and the United States were the sources of the convalescent and acute COVID-19 samples. Sources were T cells, B-cell-depleted T cells, or PBMCs; the material itself was cDNA or gDNA.

As processed by the authors: Nucleated cell number was recorded as an estimate derived from reference gene primer amplification. Method: immunoSEQ multiplex PCR; TCRdb's copy keeps in-frame clones and lacks some. V, J and clone size derive from that table, while D and trimming were established from the DNA sequence. This sample has 150,000 to 200,000 clones, with 86% found just once. Germline values: CDR1 SGHDT, CDR2 YYEEEE. V was clipped by 4 bases and J by 5 bases; unmatched bases: 9. The CDR3 sequence is 15 residues long. The specimen was peripheral blood. The V and J genes are TRBV5-6 and TRBJ1-1; 9 bases align to TRBD1. This sequence originates from a woman between 65 and 79 years old with acute or convalescent COVID-19. CDR3: CASSADRGKRTEAFF. The CDR3 DNA is TGTGCCAGCAGCGCAGACAGGGGGAAGAGAACTGAAGCTTTCTTT.